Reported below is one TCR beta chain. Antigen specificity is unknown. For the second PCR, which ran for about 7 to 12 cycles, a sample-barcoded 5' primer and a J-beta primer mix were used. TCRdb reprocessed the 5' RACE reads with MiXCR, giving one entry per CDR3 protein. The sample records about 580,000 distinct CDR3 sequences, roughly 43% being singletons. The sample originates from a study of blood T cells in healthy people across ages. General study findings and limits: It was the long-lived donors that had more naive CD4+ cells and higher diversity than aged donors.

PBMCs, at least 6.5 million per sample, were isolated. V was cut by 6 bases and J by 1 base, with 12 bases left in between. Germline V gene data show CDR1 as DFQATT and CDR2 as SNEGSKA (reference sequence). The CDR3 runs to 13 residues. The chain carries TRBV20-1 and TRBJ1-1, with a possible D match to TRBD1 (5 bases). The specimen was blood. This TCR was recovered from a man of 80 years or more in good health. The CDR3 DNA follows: TGCAGTGCGCAAACCCAGGGGAACACTGAAGCTTTCTTT. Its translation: CSAQTQGNTEAFF.